This TCR beta chain stems from a study of OX40 agonist ivuxolimab in advanced cancers. Whole-study context: A male proportion of over 70% was recorded, with mean age around 60 years and range about 20 to 79. People who had prior anti-PD-1, anti-PD-L1 or anti-CTLA-4 therapy could take part, and about 40% had some. Findings and limits, study-wide: At doses 0.1 to 3.0 mg/kg, CD4+ and CD8+ clones expanded.

Baseline was the first blood sampling point, followed by cycle 4 day 1 and cycle 7 day 1. Using immunoSEQ multiplex PCR, the repertoire was profiled, and TCRdb retains in-frame clones only, with some absent. The repertoire holds about 82,000 clones, with 75% to 90% as singletons. Note on this clone: Its cognate antigen is unknown.

The germline V and J ends were trimmed by 5 bases and 7 bases, with 8 bases remaining between them. The CDR3 length is 11 residues. Germline V gene lookup returns CDR1 MNHNY and CDR2 SVGAGI (reference sequence). This clonotype was obtained from an adult with an advanced solid tumor such as melanoma, head and neck, liver or kidney cancer. The V gene is TRBV6-6, the J gene TRBJ1-2, with D tentatively TRBD1 (5 bases). Here the sequenced sample was CD4+ or CD8+ T cells sorted from blood, taken in a trial of the OX40 agonist ivuxolimab. CDR3 in DNA: TGTGCCAGCAGTGAGGGGTCTGGCTACACCTTC. Amino acid sequence: CASSEGSGYTF.